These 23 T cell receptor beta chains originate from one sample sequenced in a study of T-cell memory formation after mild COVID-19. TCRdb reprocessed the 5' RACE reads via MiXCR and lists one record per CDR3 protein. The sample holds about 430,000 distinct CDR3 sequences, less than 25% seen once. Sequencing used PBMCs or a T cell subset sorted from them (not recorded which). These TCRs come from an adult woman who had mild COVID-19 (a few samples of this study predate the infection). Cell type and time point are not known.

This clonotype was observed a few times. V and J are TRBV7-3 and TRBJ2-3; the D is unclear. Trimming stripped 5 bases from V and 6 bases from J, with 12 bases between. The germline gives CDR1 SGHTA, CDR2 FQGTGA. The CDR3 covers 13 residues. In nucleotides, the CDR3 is TGTGCCAGCAGCCAAACTTGGAGTGATACGCAGTATTTT. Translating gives CASSQTWSDTQYF. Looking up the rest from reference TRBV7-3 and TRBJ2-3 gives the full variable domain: GAGVSQTPSNKVTEKGKYVELRCDPISGHTALYWYRQSLGQGPEFLIYFQGTGAADDSGLPNDRFFAVRPEGSVSTLKIQRTERGDSAVYLCASSQTWSDTQYFGPGTRLTVL.

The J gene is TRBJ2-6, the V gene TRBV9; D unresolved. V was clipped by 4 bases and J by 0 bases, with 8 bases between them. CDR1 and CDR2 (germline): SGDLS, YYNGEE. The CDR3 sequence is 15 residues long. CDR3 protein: CASSPPGSGANVLTF. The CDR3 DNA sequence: TGTGCCAGCAGCCCCCCAGGCTCTGGGGCCAACGTCCTGACTTTC. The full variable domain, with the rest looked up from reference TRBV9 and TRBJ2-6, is DSGVTQTPKHLITATGQRVTLRCSPRSGDLSVYWYQQSLDQGLQFLIQYYNGEERAKGNILERFSAQQFPDLHSELNLSSLELGDSALYFCASSPPGSGANVLTFGAGSRLTVL.

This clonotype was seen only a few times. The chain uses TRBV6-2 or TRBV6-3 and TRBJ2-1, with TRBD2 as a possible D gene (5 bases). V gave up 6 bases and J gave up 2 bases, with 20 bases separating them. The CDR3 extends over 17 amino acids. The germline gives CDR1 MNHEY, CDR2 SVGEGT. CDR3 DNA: TGTGCCAGCAGCCCCCTCGAGGGAGTTCTCGCCTACAATGAGCAGTTCTTC. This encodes CASSPLEGVLAYNEQFF.

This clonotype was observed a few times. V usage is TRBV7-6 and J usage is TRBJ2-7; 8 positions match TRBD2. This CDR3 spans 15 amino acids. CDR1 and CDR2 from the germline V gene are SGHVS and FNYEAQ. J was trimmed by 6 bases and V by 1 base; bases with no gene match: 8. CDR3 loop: CASSLDAAGGREQYF. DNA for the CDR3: TGTGCCAGCAGCTTAGACGCCGCGGGGGGACGCGAGCAGTACTTC.

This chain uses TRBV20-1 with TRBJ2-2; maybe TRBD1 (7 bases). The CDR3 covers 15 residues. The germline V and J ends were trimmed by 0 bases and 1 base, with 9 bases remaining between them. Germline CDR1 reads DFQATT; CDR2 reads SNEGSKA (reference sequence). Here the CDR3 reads CSARDRGVNTGELFF. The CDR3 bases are TGCAGTGCTAGAGACAGGGGGGTGAACACCGGGGAGCTGTTTTTT.

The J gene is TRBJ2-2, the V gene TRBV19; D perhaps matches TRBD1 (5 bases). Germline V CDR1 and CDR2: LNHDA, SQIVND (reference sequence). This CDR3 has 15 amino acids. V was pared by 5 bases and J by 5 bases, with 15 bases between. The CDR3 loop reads CASSLPGQGTGELFF. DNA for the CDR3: TGTGCCAGTAGTCTTCCAGGACAAGGGACCGGGGAGCTGTTTTTT.

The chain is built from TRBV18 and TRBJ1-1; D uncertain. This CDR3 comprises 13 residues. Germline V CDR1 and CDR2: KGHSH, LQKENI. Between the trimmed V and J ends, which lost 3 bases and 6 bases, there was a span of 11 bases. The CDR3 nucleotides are TGTGCCAGCTCACCCCAGGCGGGCGCTGAAGCTTTCTTT. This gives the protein CASSPQAGAEAFF.

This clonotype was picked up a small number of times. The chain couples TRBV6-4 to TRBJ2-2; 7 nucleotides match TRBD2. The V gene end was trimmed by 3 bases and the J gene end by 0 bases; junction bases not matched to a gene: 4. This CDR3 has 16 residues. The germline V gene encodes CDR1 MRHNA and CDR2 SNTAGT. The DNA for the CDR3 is TGTGCCAGCAGTGATGGCGGGGGAGCGAACACCGGGGAGCTGTTTTTT. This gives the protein CASSDGGGANTGELFF.

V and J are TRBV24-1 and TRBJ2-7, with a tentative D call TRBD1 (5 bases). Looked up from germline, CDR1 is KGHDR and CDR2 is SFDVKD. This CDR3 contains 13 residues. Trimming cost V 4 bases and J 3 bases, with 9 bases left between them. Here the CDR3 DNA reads TGTGCCACCAGTGAGGGGCTCTTCTACGAGCAGTACTTC. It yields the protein CATSEGLFYEQYF.

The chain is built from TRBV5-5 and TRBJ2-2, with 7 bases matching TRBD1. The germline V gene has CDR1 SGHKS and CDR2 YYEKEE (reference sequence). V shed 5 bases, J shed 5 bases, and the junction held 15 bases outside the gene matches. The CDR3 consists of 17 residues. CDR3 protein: CASRSRTGVQGTGELFF. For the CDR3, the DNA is TGTGCCAGCAGATCCCGGACAGGAGTACAAGGGACCGGGGAGCTGTTTTTT.

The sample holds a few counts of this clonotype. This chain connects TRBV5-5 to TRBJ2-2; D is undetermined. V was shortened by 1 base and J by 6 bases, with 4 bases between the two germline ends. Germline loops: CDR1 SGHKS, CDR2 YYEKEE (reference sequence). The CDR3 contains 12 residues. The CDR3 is CASSLLAGELFF. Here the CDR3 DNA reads TGTGCCAGCAGCTTGCTCGCCGGGGAGCTGTTTTTT.

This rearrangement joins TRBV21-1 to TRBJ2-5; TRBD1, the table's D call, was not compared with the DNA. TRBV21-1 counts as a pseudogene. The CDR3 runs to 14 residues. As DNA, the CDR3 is TGTGCCAGCAGCACTGAAAGTGGGGGGGAGACCCAGTACTTC. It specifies CASSTESGGETQYF.

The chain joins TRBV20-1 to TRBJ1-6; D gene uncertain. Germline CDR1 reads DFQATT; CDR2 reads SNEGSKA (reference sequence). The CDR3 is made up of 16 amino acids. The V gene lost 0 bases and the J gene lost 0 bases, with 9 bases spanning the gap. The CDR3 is CSARDQRDSYNSPLHF. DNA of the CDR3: TGCAGTGCTAGAGATCAGAGGGACTCCTATAATTCACCCCTCCACTTT.

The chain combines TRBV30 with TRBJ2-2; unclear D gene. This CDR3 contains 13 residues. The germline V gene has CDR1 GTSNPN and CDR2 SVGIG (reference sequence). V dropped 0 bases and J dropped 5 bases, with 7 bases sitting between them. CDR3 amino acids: CAWSVSGTGELFF. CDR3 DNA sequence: TGTGCCTGGAGTGTCTCTGGGACCGGGGAGCTGTTTTTT. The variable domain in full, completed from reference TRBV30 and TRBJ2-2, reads SQTIHQWPATLVQPVGSPLSLECTVEGTSNPNLYWYRQAAGRGLQLLFYSVGIGQISSEVPQNLSASRPQDRQFILSSKKLLLSDSGFYLCAWSVSGTGELFFGEGSRLTVL.

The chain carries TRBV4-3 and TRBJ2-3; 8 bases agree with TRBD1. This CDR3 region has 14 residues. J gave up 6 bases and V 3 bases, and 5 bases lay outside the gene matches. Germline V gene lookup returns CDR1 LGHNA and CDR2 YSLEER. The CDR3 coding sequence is TGCGCCAGCAGCCAGGACAGGGCCGGCGATACGCAGTATTTT. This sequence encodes CASSQDRAGDTQYF.

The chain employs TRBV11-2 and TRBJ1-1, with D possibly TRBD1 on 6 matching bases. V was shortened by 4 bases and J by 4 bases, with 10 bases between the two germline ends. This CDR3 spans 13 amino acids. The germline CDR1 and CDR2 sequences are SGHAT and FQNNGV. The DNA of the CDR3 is TGTGCCAGCAGCTCCCGGACAGCCACTGAAGCTTTCTTT. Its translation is CASSSRTATEAFF.

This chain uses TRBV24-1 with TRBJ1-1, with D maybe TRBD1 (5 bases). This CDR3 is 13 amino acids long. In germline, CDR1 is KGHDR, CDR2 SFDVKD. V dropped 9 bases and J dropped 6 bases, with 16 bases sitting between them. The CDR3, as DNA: TGTGCCACCGAGGCAGGGCCCTCGGCTGAAGCTTTCTTT. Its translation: CATEAGPSAEAFF.

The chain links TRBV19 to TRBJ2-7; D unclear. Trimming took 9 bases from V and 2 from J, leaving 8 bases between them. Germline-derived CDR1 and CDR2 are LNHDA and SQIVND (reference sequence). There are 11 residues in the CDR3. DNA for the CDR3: TGTGCCAGCGGTTCAACCTACGAGCAGTACTTC. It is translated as CASGSTYEQYF.

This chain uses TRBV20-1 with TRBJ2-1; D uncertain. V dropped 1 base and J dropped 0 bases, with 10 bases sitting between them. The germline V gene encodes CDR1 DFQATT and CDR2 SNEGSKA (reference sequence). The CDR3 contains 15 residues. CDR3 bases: TGCAGTGCTAGAGGGAGAGCGAGCTCCTACAATGAGCAGTTCTTC. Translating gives CSARGRASSYNEQFF.

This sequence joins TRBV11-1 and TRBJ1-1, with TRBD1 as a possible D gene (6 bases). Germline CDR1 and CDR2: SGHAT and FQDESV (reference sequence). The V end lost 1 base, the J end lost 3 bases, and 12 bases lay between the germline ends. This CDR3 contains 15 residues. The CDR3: CASSLGPGADTEAFF. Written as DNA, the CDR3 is TGTGCCAGCAGCTTAGGTCCGGGGGCCGACACTGAAGCTTTCTTT.

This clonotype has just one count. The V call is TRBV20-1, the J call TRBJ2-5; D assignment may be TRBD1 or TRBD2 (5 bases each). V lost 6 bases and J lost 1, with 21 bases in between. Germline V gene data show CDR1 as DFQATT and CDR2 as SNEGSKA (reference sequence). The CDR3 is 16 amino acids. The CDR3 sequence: CSATHGGSGGQETQYF. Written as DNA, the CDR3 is TGCAGTGCCACTCACGGCGGATCTGGGGGCCAAGAGACCCAGTACTTC.

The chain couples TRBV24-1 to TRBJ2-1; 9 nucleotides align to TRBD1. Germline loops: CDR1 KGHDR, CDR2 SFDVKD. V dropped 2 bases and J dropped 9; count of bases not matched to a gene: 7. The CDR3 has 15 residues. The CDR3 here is CATSDWDRALAEQFF. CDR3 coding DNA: TGTGCCACCAGTGATTGGGACAGGGCTTTGGCTGAGCAGTTCTTC.

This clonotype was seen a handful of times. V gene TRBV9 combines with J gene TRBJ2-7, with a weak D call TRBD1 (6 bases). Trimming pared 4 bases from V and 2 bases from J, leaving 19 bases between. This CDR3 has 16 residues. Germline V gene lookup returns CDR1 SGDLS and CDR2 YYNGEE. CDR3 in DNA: TGTGCCAGCAGCCCCTCCCCGGGACACCTTACCTACGAGCAGTACTTC. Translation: CASSPSPGHLTYEQYF. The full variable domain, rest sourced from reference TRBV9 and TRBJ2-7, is DSGVTQTPKHLITATGQRVTLRCSPRSGDLSVYWYQQSLDQGLQFLIQYYNGEERAKGNILERFSAQQFPDLHSELNLSSLELGDSALYFCASSPSPGHLTYEQYFGPGTRLTVT.